The T cell receptor (beta chain) under discussion was sequenced for a study of T-cell memory formation after mild COVID-19. Findings of the study overall: Later expanders leaned CD4+, whereas day 15 to 85 contracting clones were balanced CD4/CD8. Among contracting clones, CD4+ were mainly CM/EM and CD8+ enriched in EMRA.

V was cut by 0 bases and J by 1 base, with 9 bases left in between. This CDR3 is built from 15 residues. The germline V gene has CDR1 MNHEY and CDR2 SVGEGT. The TCR alpha and TCR beta cDNA libraries, bearing sample barcodes and UMIs, were generated by 5'RACE using constant-segment primers. TCRdb re-called the 5' RACE reads with MiXCR, one entry per CDR3 protein. The sample consists of about 110,000 distinct CDR3 sequences, about a fifth of them appearing once. This clonotype was observed a handful of times. Its antigen is not identified. The TCR comes from a man aged 18 to 35 who had mild COVID-19 (a few samples of this study predate the infection). Cell type and time point are not known. The gene calls are TRBV6-2 or TRBV6-3 and TRBJ2-5, with D hard to call. Sequenced: PBMCs or a T cell subset sorted from them (not recorded which). CDR3 coding DNA: TGTGCCAGCAGTTACTCGTCCCGCCTCCAAGAGACCCAGTACTTC. It codes for CASSYSSRLQETQYF.